This TCR beta chain was documented in a study of blood T cell repertoires in COVID-19. Turning to the study itself: Sites in the United States, Italy and Spain provided acute and convalescent COVID-19 samples. From T cells, B-cell-depleted T cells, or PBMCs came the material, which was cDNA or gDNA.

This clone was seen just once. In the source study's methods: The authors estimated nucleated cell counts from reference gene primer amplification. Clones were read by immunoSEQ multiplex PCR, and TCRdb kept only the in-frame ones, dropping some. V and J calls and clone size are given by that table; D and trimming were obtained from the DNA. The sample includes 130,000 or so clones, about 86% of them seen just once. The CDR3 runs 14 residues. Trimming pared 1 base from V and 0 bases from J, leaving 5 bases between. Looked up from germline, CDR1 is SGHNT and CDR2 is YENEEA. Sequenced input: peripheral blood. The TCR was taken from an older woman with acute or convalescent COVID-19. The chain is built from TRBV11-3 and TRBJ2-3; D unclear. The DNA of the CDR3 is TGTGCCAGCAGCTTAGGGCCTAGCACAGATACGCAGTATTTT. Protein: CASSLGPSTDTQYF.